The clone carrying this TCR beta chain was detected only a few times. No antigen is known for it. TCRbeta library preparation incorporated unique molecular identifiers. Via MiXCR, TCRdb re-called the PCR reads, giving one row per CDR3 protein. The sample records approximately 650,000 distinct CDR3 sequences, about an eighth being singletons. With 8 bases clipped from V and 6 bases from J, the junction kept 0 bases outside the gene matches. CDR3 length equals 12 residues. Germline V gene data show CDR1 as MNHEY and CDR2 as SVGEGT. The entry originates in a study of T-cell reconstitution after alpha-beta-depleted transplantation in children. Study results and caveats: At the one-year point after transplant, T-cell counts and TCRbeta diversity were found to come mostly from T cells that had been newly produced.

The sample consisted of PBMCs, taken before TCRalphabeta/CD19-depleted stem cell transplant. This chain uses TRBV6-2 or TRBV6-3 with TRBJ2-7; 14 positions agree with TRBD2. The sequence came from a girl aged 2 to 10 with congenital amegakaryocytic thrombocytopenia, due to receive a stem cell transplant. The CDR3 here is CASGLAGGEQYF. CDR3 nucleotide sequence: TGTGCCAGCGGACTAGCGGGAGGCGAGCAGTACTTC.